This passage covers 14 T cell receptor beta chains from one sample sequenced in a study of cytomegalovirus exposure and HLA in healthy donors. The study ran its PCR with 60 Vbeta and 13 Jbeta primers. Measured with immunoSEQ multiplex PCR; TCRdb has only the in-frame clones, and not every one. Among approximately 140,000 clones listed, about 79% were seen once. Sequenced input: PBMCs. These receptors were collected from a male donor in good health and CMV-seronegative.

The V and J genes are TRBV27 and TRBJ2-7; 12 nucleotides line up with TRBD2. Losses at the gene ends were 3 bases for V and 3 bases for J; bases not matched to a gene: 3. Germline values: CDR1 MNHEY, CDR2 SMNVEV (reference sequence). CDR3 length: 15 residues. CDR3 loop: CASSFWTSGVYEQYF. In nucleotides, the CDR3 is TGTGCCAGCAGTTTCTGGACTAGCGGGGTCTACGAGCAGTACTTC.

This clone was seen a few times. This chain uses TRBV14 with TRBJ2-7; weak D call: TRBD2 (5 bases). Germline CDR1 and CDR2: SGHDN and FVKESK. The V gene lost 6 bases and the J gene lost 2 bases, with 11 bases spanning the gap. The CDR3 sequence is 13 residues long. The CDR3: CASSLLGTYEQYF. CDR3 sequence (DNA): TGTGCCAGCAGTCTACTAGGGACCTACGAGCAGTACTTC.

In its sample, this clone was seen a few times. This chain connects TRBV4-1 to TRBJ2-1; 8 bases are shared with TRBD1. The CDR3 is 15 residues long. Germline values: CDR1 MGHRA, CDR2 YSYEKL. With V trimmed by 2 bases and J by 4 bases, 4 bases remained unmatched. CDR3 nucleotides: TGCGCCAGCAGCCAATACACAGGGGGGTACAATGAGCAGTTCTTC. This encodes CASSQYTGGYNEQFF.

The chain carries TRBV9 and TRBJ2-7; 8 bases map to TRBD1. This CDR3 has 14 amino acids. Trimming cost V 3 bases and J 2 bases; bases outside gene matches: 4. The germline gives CDR1 SGDLS, CDR2 YYNGEE. CDR3 sequence (DNA): TGTGCCAGCAGCGAAGACAGGGGACCCTACGAGCAGTACTTC. This encodes CASSEDRGPYEQYF. Using reference TRBV9 and TRBJ2-7 for the parts outside the CDR3, the full variable domain is DSGVTQTPKHLITATGQRVTLRCSPRSGDLSVYWYQQSLDQGLQFLIQYYNGEERAKGNILERFSAQQFPDLHSELNLSSLELGDSALYFCASSEDRGPYEQYFGPGTRLTVT.

The genes are TRBV7-9 and TRBJ2-2; TRBD1 matches 8 bases. Germline trimming cut 10 bases from V and 5 bases from J; bases unmatched to any gene: 9. The CDR3 runs to 14 residues. Per germline, CDR1 SEHNR and CDR2 FQNEAQ (reference sequence). The CDR3 spells CATVGQGTTGELFF. The CDR3 DNA follows: TGTGCCACCGTCGGACAGGGTACTACCGGGGAGCTGTTTTTT.

This sequence joins TRBV19 and TRBJ1-5; 7 nucleotides line up with TRBD1. V gave up 5 bases and J gave up 5 bases; unmatched junction bases: 6. From germline, CDR1 is LNHDA and CDR2 SQIVND (reference sequence). CDR3 length: 14 amino acids. CDR3 nucleotides: TGTGCCAGTAGTCGCAGGGGGGAGGATCAGCCCCAGCATTTT. Its translation: CASSRRGEDQPQHF.

The chain joins TRBV7-2 to TRBJ2-1; D is unresolved. Trimming stripped 0 bases from V and 5 bases from J, with 14 bases between. In germline, CDR1 is SGHTA, CDR2 FQGNSA. This CDR3 has 16 residues. In nucleotides, the CDR3 is TGTGCCAGCAGCTTAGCGTGGCGGTCAAGCGACAATGAGCAGTTCTTC. Amino acids: CASSLAWRSSDNEQFF. Drawing the rest from reference TRBV7-2 and TRBJ2-1, the complete variable domain is GAGVSQSPSNKVTEKGKDVELRCDPISGHTALYWYRQSLGQGLEFLIYFQGNSAPDKSGLPSDRFSAERTGGSVSTLTIQRTQQEDSAVYLCASSLAWRSSDNEQFFGPGTRLTVL.

The rearrangement joins TRBV5-1 to TRBJ2-7, with D perhaps TRBD1 (7 bases). The CDR3 runs to 14 residues. Germline-derived CDR1 and CDR2 are SGHRS and YFSETQ. V dropped 4 bases and J dropped 0 bases, with 11 bases sitting between them. CDR3: CASSVRDSSYEQYF. The CDR3 DNA sequence: TGCGCCAGCAGCGTGCGGGACAGCTCCTACGAGCAGTACTTC.

The rearrangement uses TRBV27 and TRBJ2-1; TRBD1 aligns across 9 bases. This CDR3 region has 14 residues. J lost 6 bases, V lost 6 bases, and 6 bases had no gene match. In germline, CDR1 is MNHEY, CDR2 SMNVEV (reference sequence). This chain's CDR3 is CASRQQGAGNEQFF. CDR3 nucleotide sequence: TGTGCCAGCAGGCAACAGGGGGCAGGCAATGAGCAGTTCTTC.

This clone turned up a few times. This rearrangement joins TRBV6-5 to TRBJ1-1; 7 bases line up with TRBD1. V lost 11 bases, J lost 5 bases, and 11 bases stayed unmatched. The CDR3 has 13 residues. The V gene's germline CDR1 is MNHEY and CDR2 SVGAGI. CDR3 region: CAAYRGRGTEAFF. DNA of the CDR3: TGTGCCGCTTACAGGGGAAGGGGTACTGAAGCTTTCTTT.

The V gene is TRBV18, the J gene TRBJ1-2; D might be TRBD1 (5 bases). CDR3 length equals 14 residues. From germline, CDR1 is KGHSH and CDR2 LQKENI. The ends were cut back, 4 bases at V and 3 bases at J, with 12 bases in the middle. The CDR3 nucleotides read TGTGCCAGCTCACGACCCCAGGGTTACTATGGCTACACCTTC. It is translated as CASSRPQGYYGYTF.

CDR3 amino acids: CAWSPGATNEKLFF. CDR3 DNA sequence: TGTGCCTGGAGTCCAGGGGCCACTAATGAAAAACTGTTTTTT. The chain has TRBV30 and TRBJ1-4; D is perhaps TRBD1 (6 bases). The V and J ends lost 2 bases and 2 bases respectively, with 9 bases between them. This CDR3 is built from 14 residues. From germline, CDR1 is GTSNPN and CDR2 SVGIG (reference sequence).

J is TRBJ1-3 and V is TRBV6-5, with TRBD1 as a possible D gene (5 bases). The germline V and J ends were trimmed by 5 bases and 9 bases, with 8 bases remaining between them. The CDR3 is 11 amino acids. Germline values: CDR1 MNHEY, CDR2 SVGAGI. In DNA form, the CDR3 reads TGTGCCAGCAGTAAGGGGCGCACCATATATTTT. Translation gives CASSKGRTIYF.

The chain couples TRBV4-3 to TRBJ1-1; D may be TRBD1 (6 bases). CDR1 and CDR2 (germline): LGHNA, YSLEER. V lost 0 bases, J lost 10 bases, and 15 bases lay in between. The CDR3 has 14 amino acids. This CDR3 is CASSQDTGIGGAFF. The CDR3 coding sequence is TGCGCCAGCAGCCAAGATACCGGGATAGGGGGAGCTTTCTTT.